These 23 T cell receptor beta chains were sequenced from one sample in a study of cytomegalovirus exposure and HLA in healthy donors (dated by TCRdb to 2017 to 2019). Receptors were amplified or captured by the immunoSEQ multiplex PCR assay. For the multiplex PCR, a mixture combining 60 forward primers for TCR Vbeta segments and 13 reverse primers for TCR Jbeta segments was used. Held by TCRdb, this immuneACCESS table contains in-frame sequences only and omits some clones. Under half of the omission traces to an unresolved V gene where checked; the cause of the rest is unknown. This sample holds over 90,000 clones; roughly four fifths were observed only once. About 4.9% of the sample comes from the top ten. The sequencing sample was made of PBMCs. These receptors were obtained from a man between 40 and 49 years old in good health and CMV-seropositive.

V and J are TRBV6-1 and TRBJ1-5, with D unresolved. Trimming removed 0 bases at V and 3 bases at J, with 12 bases between. The CDR3 spans 16 residues. Germline V gives CDR1 MNHNS, CDR2 SASEGT. For the CDR3, the DNA is TGTGCCAGCAGTGAAGCGTCCAGGAATATCAATCAGCCCCAGCATTTT. Translating it yields CASSEASRNINQPQHF.

The V call is TRBV28, the J call TRBJ2-1, with TRBD2 identical over 9 bases. The junction had 8 bases not matched to a gene; V was cut back by 7 bases and J by 4 bases. Germline CDR1 and CDR2: MDHEN and SYDVKM. The CDR3 has 15 amino acids. The CDR3 protein is CASTSGTSPYNEQFF. CDR3 nucleotides: TGTGCCAGCACTTCCGGGACTAGCCCTTACAATGAGCAGTTCTTC.

The chain recombines TRBV30 with TRBJ1-2; TRBD1 aligns across 8 bases. The junction had 5 bases not matched to a gene; V was cut back by 1 base and J by 7 bases. Germline V gene lookup returns CDR1 GTSNPN and CDR2 SVGIG (reference sequence). The CDR3 extends over 13 amino acids. The CDR3: CAWSAGTGFGYTF. The DNA for the CDR3 is TGTGCCTGGAGTGCAGGGACAGGCTTTGGCTACACCTTC.

This chain joins TRBV10-1 and TRBJ1-2; 7 nucleotides align to TRBD1. The CDR3 is 15 residues long. CDR1 WNHNN and CDR2 SYGVQD come from the germline V gene (reference sequence). V gave up 2 bases and J gave up 6 bases; unmatched junction bases: 9. This CDR3 is CASSESIGGLDGYTF. As DNA, the CDR3 is TGCGCCAGCAGTGAGAGCATAGGGGGCCTTGATGGCTACACCTTC.

This chain links TRBV6-5 with TRBJ2-7; maybe TRBD1 (6 bases). Per the germline V gene, CDR1 is MNHEY and CDR2 is SVGAGI. V was cut by 8 bases and J by 3 bases, with 14 bases left in between. The CDR3 is 13 amino acids. The CDR3 DNA reads as TGTGCCAGCCGAGCTGGGGGACACTACGAGCAGTACTTC. Amino acid sequence: CASRAGGHYEQYF.

CDR3 protein: CASSRISGRANEQFF. The CDR3 bases are TGTGCCAGCAGCCGGATCAGCGGGAGGGCCAATGAGCAGTTCTTC. This rearrangement joins TRBV28 to TRBJ2-1; 10 nucleotides agree with TRBD2. The germline gives CDR1 MDHEN, CDR2 SYDVKM. V dropped 6 bases and J dropped 6; count of bases not matched to a gene: 8. The CDR3 loop spans 15 amino acids.

The J gene is TRBJ2-7, the V gene TRBV13; TRBD2 matches at 7 bases. The CDR3 is made up of 14 amino acids. The V segment lost 4 bases and the J segment 2 bases; nucleotides outside the gene matches: 5. Germline V gene data show CDR1 as PRHDT and CDR2 as FYEKMQ (reference sequence). CDR3 nucleotide sequence: TGTGCCAGCAGCTCGGGGGGATTTGCCTACGAGCAGTACTTC. Translating gives CASSSGGFAYEQYF. Full variable domain (rest looked up from reference TRBV13 and TRBJ2-7): AAGVIQSPRHLIKEKRETATLKCYPIPRHDTVYWYQQGPGQDPQFLISFYEKMQSDKGSIPDRFSAQQFSDYHSELNMSSLELGDSALYFCASSSGGFAYEQYFGPGTRLTVT.

V usage is TRBV6-6 and J usage is TRBJ1-6; D is undetermined. The CDR3 runs to 12 residues. The germline CDR1 and CDR2 sequences are MNHNY and SVGAGI (reference sequence). Trimming removed 6 bases from V and 6 bases from J, with 6 bases in between. Here the CDR3 reads CASSPSNSPLHF. The CDR3 nucleotides are TGTGCCAGCAGCCCCTCTAATTCACCCCTCCACTTT.

This clone was counted only a few times. J is TRBJ2-1 and V is TRBV19; 9 bases match TRBD2. This CDR3 spans 16 amino acids. Per the germline V gene, CDR1 is LNHDA and CDR2 is SQIVND (reference sequence). V was clipped by 5 bases and J by 0 bases; unmatched bases: 5. The CDR3: CASSALAGHSYNEQFF. In DNA, the CDR3 is TGTGCCAGTAGTGCGCTAGCGGGGCACTCCTACAATGAGCAGTTCTTC. Supplemented by reference TRBV19 and TRBJ2-1, the full variable domain reads DGGITQSPKYLFRKEGQNVTLSCEQNLNHDAMYWYRQDPGQGLRLIYYSQIVNDFQKGDIAEGYSVSREKKESFPLTVTSAQKNPTAFYLCASSALAGHSYNEQFFGPGTRLTVL.

The V gene is TRBV2, the J gene TRBJ2-4; 12 nucleotides align to TRBD1. The V segment lost 4 bases and the J segment 6 bases; nucleotides outside the gene matches: 4. The CDR3 is 15 amino acids. In germline, CDR1 is SNHLY, CDR2 FYNNEI. CDR3 residues: CASSGGTGGANIQYF. CDR3 in DNA: TGTGCCAGCAGTGGGGGGACAGGGGGCGCAAACATTCAGTACTTC.

This chain links TRBV10-1 with TRBJ2-7; 8 nucleotides match TRBD1. The germline CDR1 and CDR2 sequences are WNHNN and SYGVQD (reference sequence). The CDR3 is 13 amino acids. V was clipped by 6 bases and J by 6 bases; unmatched bases: 7. The CDR3 is CASSRTGTGEQYF. The CDR3 DNA reads as TGCGCCAGCAGCAGAACCGGGACAGGCGAGCAGTACTTC.

This clone was recorded once. The chain is built from TRBV5-8 and TRBJ1-1, with D unclear. The CDR3 loop spans 15 amino acids. Germline V gives CDR1 SGHTS, CDR2 YDEGEE. V was pared by 0 bases and J by 0 bases, with 9 bases between. This CDR3 is CASSLVGRMNTEAFF. The CDR3 nucleotides read TGTGCCAGCAGCTTGGTGGGCAGGATGAACACTGAAGCTTTCTTT.

The genes are TRBV6-6 and TRBJ2-5; D is possibly TRBD2 (6 bases). This CDR3 is built from 14 residues. Germline CDR1 and CDR2: MNHNY and SVGAGI (reference sequence). Trimming cost V 2 bases and J 4 bases, with 11 bases left between them. The CDR3 bases are TGTGCCAGCAGTTACCTAACTAGCAGAGAGACCCAGTACTTC. Protein product: CASSYLTSRETQYF.

This chain joins TRBV10-2 and TRBJ1-5; 7 bases are a match to TRBD1. Unmatched junction bases numbered 3, after V lost 6 bases and J lost 4 bases. The length of the CDR3 is 13 residues. Germline V gene data show CDR1 as WSHSY and CDR2 as SAAADI. The CDR3: CASSMTGNQPQHF. The CDR3 bases are TGCGCCAGCAGCATGACAGGGAATCAGCCCCAGCATTTT.

V is TRBV19 and J is TRBJ2-3; 8 positions agree with TRBD1. V dropped 4 bases and J dropped 6; count of bases not matched to a gene: 9. In germline, CDR1 is LNHDA, CDR2 SQIVND (reference sequence). This CDR3 has 15 amino acids. The CDR3 DNA sequence: TGTGCCAGTAGTAACCGGACAGGGTGGCCTGATACGCAGTATTTT. It codes for CASSNRTGWPDTQYF.

This chain connects TRBV18 to TRBJ2-1; 13 nucleotides agree with TRBD2. Trimming took 3 bases from V and 9 from J; bases not matched to a gene: 5. CDR1 and CDR2 (germline): KGHSH, LQKENI. The CDR3 is 15 residues long. DNA for the CDR3: TGTGCCAGCTCACCCGGACTAGCGGGAGATCCTGAGCAGTTCTTC. This translates into CASSPGLAGDPEQFF.

The chain is built from TRBV29-1 and TRBJ2-1; no reliable D call. Germline V gene sequence: CDR1 SQVTM, CDR2 ANQGSEA. Between the trimmed V and J ends, which lost 0 bases and 3 bases, there was a span of 15 bases. The CDR3 sequence is 16 residues long. The DNA of the CDR3 is TGCAGCGTTGAAGACCCAACAGCCGATCACTACAATGAGCAGTTCTTC. Protein sequence: CSVEDPTADHYNEQFF.

The chain joins TRBV10-3 to TRBJ2-5, with D unresolved. Trimming pared 3 bases from V and 1 base from J, leaving 9 bases between. This CDR3 contains 14 residues. CDR1 and CDR2 from the germline V gene are ENHRY and SYGVKD. In DNA form, the CDR3 reads TGTGCCATCAGTGATCGACAAGTCCAAGAGACCCAGTACTTC. This codes for CAISDRQVQETQYF.

To note about this clone: One end of the junction fails to match germline, which may point to a read error. Here the CDR3 DNA reads TGTGCCAGCAGCCCCACGGGGGTCGAGGTCCGGAACCTCTTC. Residues: CASSPTGVEVRNLF. The chain combines TRBV7-9 with TRBJ1-2, with D perhaps TRBD1 (5 bases). The germline CDR1 and CDR2 sequences are SEHNR and FQNEAQ (reference sequence). The CDR3 sequence is 14 residues long.

V is TRBV7-9 and J is TRBJ1-1, with no clear D. CDR3 size: 14 residues. CDR1 and CDR2 from the germline V gene are SEHNR and FQNEAQ (reference sequence). Trimming shortened V by 0 bases and J by 1 base, and 6 bases separated the two germline ends. CDR3 amino acids: CASSLAARNTEAFF. The DNA of the CDR3 is TGTGCCAGCAGCTTAGCGGCCCGGAACACTGAAGCTTTCTTT. Complete variable domain (other parts from reference TRBV7-9 and TRBJ1-1): DTGVSQNPRHKITKRGQNVTFRCDPISEHNRLYWYRQTLGQGPEFLTYFQNEAQLEKSRLLSDRFSAERPKGSFSTLEIQRTEQGDSAMYLCASSLAARNTEAFFGQGTRLTVV.

Only a few counts were recorded for this clone. For the CDR3, the DNA is TGTGCCAGCAGCCAAGGAGGCCAGGGAGGCGAAAAACTGTTTTTT. As protein: CASSQGGQGGEKLFF. The J gene is TRBJ1-4, the V gene TRBV4-2; maybe TRBD1 (5 bases). Per the germline V gene, CDR1 is LGHNA and CDR2 is YNFKEQ. The CDR3 spans 15 residues. V lost 1 base and J lost 8, with 14 bases in between.

This clone was recorded a few times. J is TRBJ2-7 and V is TRBV7-2; a possible D gene is TRBD1 (6 bases). The CDR3 runs 16 residues. Germline-derived CDR1 and CDR2 are SGHTA and FQGNSA. V was shortened by 4 bases and J by 2 bases, with 18 bases between the two germline ends. CDR3 bases: TGTGCCAGCAGCTCCCGAAACCACAGGGAAGCCTACGAGCAGTACTTC. This codes for CASSSRNHREAYEQYF.

This clone was seen a few times. The junction shows a germline mismatch at one end, possibly a read error. The rearrangement links TRBV18 to TRBJ2-6, with D tentatively TRBD1 (6 bases). This CDR3 region has 18 residues. The V gene's germline CDR1 is KGHSH and CDR2 LQKENI. CDR3 sequence: CASSPFVRSSSGANGLTF. The CDR3 DNA follows: TGTGCCAGCTCACCTTTCGTGAGGTCTTCGTCAGGGGCCAACGGCCTGACTTTC.